This T cell receptor beta chain was captured by sequencing in a study of T cell clonality in common variable immunodeficiency. Broader study findings: Reportedly, TCR beta sequences from common variable immunodeficiency showed fewer deletions and N-nucleotide insertions. Compared with healthy controls, CVID subjects showed increased TCRbeta clonality, mostly in about a third.

Sequencing input was equivalent genomic DNA from CVID and controls. Profiling relied on immunoSEQ multiplex PCR, and the TCRdb table lists in-frame clones only, not all of them. This repertoire holds some 80,000 clones, and none appear only once. This clone was detected ten times or more. Its antigen is not identified. The read halts 3 residues ahead of the CDR3 end, with the missing end drawn from the germline J gene. The junction had 4 bases not matched to a gene; V was cut back by 0 bases and J by 6 bases. This CDR3 region has 16 residues. CDR1 is MRHNA, CDR2 SNTAGT, per germline. Most patients and controls had Caucasian heritage.

Sequenced input: peripheral blood mononuclear cells. The V gene is TRBV6-4, the J gene TRBJ2-2; 10 bases fit TRBD2. The sequence was obtained from a person aged 18-70 years in good health. This CDR3 is CASSDSPSGSPGELFF. Incomplete CDR3 DNA: TGTGCCAGCAGTGACTCGCCTAGCGGGAGCCCCGGGGAG.